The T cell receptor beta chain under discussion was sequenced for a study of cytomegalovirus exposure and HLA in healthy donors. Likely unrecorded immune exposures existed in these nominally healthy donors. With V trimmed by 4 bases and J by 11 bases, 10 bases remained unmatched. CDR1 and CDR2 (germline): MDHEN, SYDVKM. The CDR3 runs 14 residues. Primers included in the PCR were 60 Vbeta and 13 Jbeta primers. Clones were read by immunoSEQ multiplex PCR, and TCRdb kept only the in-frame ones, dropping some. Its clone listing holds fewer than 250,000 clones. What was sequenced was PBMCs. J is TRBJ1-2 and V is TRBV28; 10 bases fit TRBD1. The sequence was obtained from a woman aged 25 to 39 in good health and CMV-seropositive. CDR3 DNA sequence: TGTGCCAGCAGTTCTTCCGGGACAGGGGAAGGATACACCTTC. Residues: CASSSSGTGEGYTF.